This TCR beta chain was sequenced during a study of shared clonotypes between healthy human individuals. With regard to this clone: The antigen is undetermined.

The study, taken as a whole, reports: Sorted-subset sequencing, rarefaction showed, was incomplete despite large depth.

Sorted-subset replicate PCR reactions contained approximately 190 ng DNA, corresponding to tens of thousands of T cell genomes. Clones were read by immunoSEQ multiplex PCR, and TCRdb kept only the in-frame ones, dropping some. The table includes 2,500,000 or so clones, approximately 93% detected once. Sequencing was done on a sample of naive CD4+ T cells from PBMCs. The subset denotes: CD45RA+ positively selected. The source is a man in his late teens or twenties in good health. Some clones in this sample may be carry-over from other donors' samples.

CDR3 sequence reads: CATSRGDRSNEQFF. In DNA, the CDR3 is TGTGCCACCAGCAGAGGGGACAGGTCCAATGAGCAGTTCTTC. The gene calls are TRBV15 and TRBJ2-1, with 8 bases lining up with TRBD1. The germline V gene encodes CDR1 LNHNV and CDR2 YYDKDF (reference sequence). V trimming: 1 base; J trimming: 6 bases; junction bases outside the gene matches: 2. The CDR3 totals 14 residues. Complete variable domain (other parts from reference TRBV15 and TRBJ2-1): DAMVIQNPRYQVTQFGKPVTLSCSQTLNHNVMYWYQQKSSQAPKLLFHYYDKDFNNEADTPDNFQSRRPNTSFCFLDIRSPGLGDTAMYLCATSRGDRSNEQFFGPGTRLTVL.